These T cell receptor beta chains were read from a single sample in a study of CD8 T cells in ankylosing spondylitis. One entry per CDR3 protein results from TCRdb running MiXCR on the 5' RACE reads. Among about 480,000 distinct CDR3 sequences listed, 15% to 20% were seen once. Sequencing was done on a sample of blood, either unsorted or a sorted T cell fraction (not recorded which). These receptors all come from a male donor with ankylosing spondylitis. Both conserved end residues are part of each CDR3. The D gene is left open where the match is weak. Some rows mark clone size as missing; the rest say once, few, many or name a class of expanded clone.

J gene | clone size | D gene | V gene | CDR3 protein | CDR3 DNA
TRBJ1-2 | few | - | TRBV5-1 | CASSFTDSNYGYTF | TGCGCCAGCAGCTTCACCGACAGTAACTATGGCTACACCTTC
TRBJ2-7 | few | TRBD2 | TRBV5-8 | CASSFILAGAYEQYF | TGTGCCAGCAGCTTCATACTAGCGGGAGCCTACGAGCAGTACTTC
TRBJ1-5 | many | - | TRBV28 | CASRQGSNQPQHF | TGTGCCAGCAGACAGGGTAGCAATCAGCCCCAGCATTTT
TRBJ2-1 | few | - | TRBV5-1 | CASSSGLASEQFF | TGCGCCAGCAGTTCTGGTTTAGCAAGTGAGCAGTTCTTC
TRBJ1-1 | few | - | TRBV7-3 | CASSVDSFTEAFF | TGTGCCAGCAGCGTGGACAGCTTCACTGAAGCTTTCTTT
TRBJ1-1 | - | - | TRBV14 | CASSRRGTMNTEAFF | TGTGCCAGCAGCCGGCGGGGAACCATGAACACTGAAGCTTTCTTT
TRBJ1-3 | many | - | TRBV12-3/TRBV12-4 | CASSLSASPGNTIYF | TGTGCCAGCAGTCTATCGGCCAGTCCGGGAAACACCATATATTTT
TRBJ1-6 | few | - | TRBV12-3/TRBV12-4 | CASSFRQGNSPLHF | TGTGCCAGCAGTTTCCGGCAGGGTAATTCACCCCTCCACTTT
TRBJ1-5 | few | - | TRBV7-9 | CASSLAGGNDQPQHF | TGTGCCAGCAGCTTAGCTGGGGGAAACGATCAGCCCCAGCATTTT
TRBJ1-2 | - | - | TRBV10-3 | CAITPGDPPNYGYTF | TGTGCCATCACCCCTGGTGACCCCCCTAACTATGGCTACACCTTC
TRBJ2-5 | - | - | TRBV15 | CATSRDSRETQYF | TGTGCCACCAGCAGAGATTCGAGGGAGACCCAGTACTTC
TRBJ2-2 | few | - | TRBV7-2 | CASSFTTDLTGELFF | TGTGCCAGCAGCTTCACGACAGATCTCACCGGGGAGCTGTTTTTT
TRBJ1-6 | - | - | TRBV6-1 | CASKRRSSYNSPLHF | TGTGCCAGCAAGAGACGGAGCTCCTATAATTCACCCCTCCACTTT
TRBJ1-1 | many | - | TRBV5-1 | CASSLRSSGQNTEAFF | TGCGCCAGCAGCTTGAGGTCAAGCGGACAGAACACTGAAGCTTTCTTT
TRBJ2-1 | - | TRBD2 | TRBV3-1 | CASSPRGTSGSNEQFF | TGTGCCAGCAGTCCTAGGGGGACTAGCGGGTCCAATGAGCAGTTCTTC
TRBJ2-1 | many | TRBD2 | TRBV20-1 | CSARRSSGENEQFF | TGCAGTGCTAGGAGGTCTAGCGGGGAGAATGAGCAGTTCTTC
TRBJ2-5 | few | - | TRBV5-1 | CASSLGSRDGGTQYF | TGCGCCAGCAGCTTGGGTTCGCGGGACGGAGGGACCCAGTACTTC
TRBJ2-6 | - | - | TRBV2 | CASSLSPSGANVLTF | TGTGCCAGCAGTCTGTCACCCTCTGGGGCCAACGTCCTGACTTTC
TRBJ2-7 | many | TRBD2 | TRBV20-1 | CSAGDYQKQYF | TGCAGTGCTGGGGACTATCAAAAGCAGTACTTC
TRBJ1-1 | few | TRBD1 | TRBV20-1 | CSAPIGQGLNTEAFF | TGCAGTGCTCCGATCGGACAGGGCTTGAACACTGAAGCTTTCTTT
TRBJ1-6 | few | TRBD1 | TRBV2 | CASRDRRSSYNSPLHF | TGTGCCAGCAGGGACAGGCGCAGCTCCTATAATTCACCCCTCCACTTT
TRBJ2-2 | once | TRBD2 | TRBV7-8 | CASSVAGYPNRGLFF | TGTGCCAGCAGCGTAGCGGGATATCCCAACCGCGGGCTGTTTTTT
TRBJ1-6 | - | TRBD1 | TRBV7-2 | CASSLRGQGPSPLHF | TGTGCCAGCAGCTTACGTGGACAGGGGCCTTCACCCCTCCACTTT
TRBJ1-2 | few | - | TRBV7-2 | CASSLGYQGRGYTF | TGTGCCAGCAGCTTAGGTTACCAGGGGCGCGGCTACACCTTC
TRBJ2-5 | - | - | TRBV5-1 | CASRLLGQRQETQYF | TGCGCCAGCAGGTTGTTGGGTCAGCGCCAAGAGACCCAGTACTTC
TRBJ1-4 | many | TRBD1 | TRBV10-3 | CAISDSNRGNEKLFF | TGTGCCATCTCCGATTCGAACAGGGGAAATGAAAAACTGTTTTTT
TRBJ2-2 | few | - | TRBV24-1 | CATSRTANTGELFF | TGTGCCACTTCAAGGACAGCTAACACCGGGGAGCTGTTTTTT
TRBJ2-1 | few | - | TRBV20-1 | CSAPIPVQYNEQFF | TGCAGTGCTCCTATCCCCGTCCAATACAATGAGCAGTTCTTC
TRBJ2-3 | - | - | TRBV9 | CASSVNPAGPTDTQYF | TGTGCCAGCAGCGTAAATCCAGCGGGCCCCACAGATACGCAGTATTTT
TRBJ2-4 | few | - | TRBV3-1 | CASSQGSMGEAMKNIQYF | TGTGCCAGCAGCCAAGGATCAATGGGGGAAGCCATGAAAAACATTCAGTACTTC
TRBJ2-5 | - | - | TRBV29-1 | CSVAEGRETQYF | TGCAGCGTTGCCGAGGGAAGAGAGACCCAGTACTTC
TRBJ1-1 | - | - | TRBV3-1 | CASSPRGRVGTEAFF | TGTGCCAGCAGCCCGCGGGGAAGGGTGGGCACTGAAGCTTTCTTT